This T cell receptor (beta chain) was captured in a study of T cell clones after liver transplantation. Study in general: Samples came from ITN030ST, which attempted immunosuppression withdrawal within 2 years of liver transplantation. Standard immunosuppression, with no induction, continued until 12-24 months after transplant.

Germline V gene lookup returns CDR1 KGHSY and CDR2 FQNENV. Trimming removed 1 base from V and 0 bases from J, with 22 bases in between. This CDR3 contains 19 residues. The method was immunoSEQ multiplex PCR; TCRdb's version includes in-frame clones alone and lacks a portion of them. Of fewer than 85,000 clones in the sample, roughly 80% are singletons; the top ten hold approximately 0.8%. This clonotype originated in a human patient who received a liver transplant. The graft donor may account for some of the T cells. Sequences were derived from CD4+ T cells from blood, sampled 12 months after liver transplant. The chain uses TRBV16 and TRBJ2-7; perhaps D is TRBD1 or TRBD2 (5 bases each). The CDR3 region has the DNA TGTGCCAGCAGCCAATACGCAATCAAACCGGGACGGAGCTCCTACGAGCAGTACTTC. This gives the protein CASSQYAIKPGRSSYEQYF. Combining the CDR3 with reference TRBV16 and TRBJ2-7 gives the whole variable domain GEEVAQTPKHLVRGEGQKAKLYCAPIKGHSYVFWYQQVLKNEFKFLISFQNENVFDETGMPKERFSAKCLPNSPCSLEIQATKLEDSAVYFCASSQYAIKPGRSSYEQYFGPGTRLTVT.